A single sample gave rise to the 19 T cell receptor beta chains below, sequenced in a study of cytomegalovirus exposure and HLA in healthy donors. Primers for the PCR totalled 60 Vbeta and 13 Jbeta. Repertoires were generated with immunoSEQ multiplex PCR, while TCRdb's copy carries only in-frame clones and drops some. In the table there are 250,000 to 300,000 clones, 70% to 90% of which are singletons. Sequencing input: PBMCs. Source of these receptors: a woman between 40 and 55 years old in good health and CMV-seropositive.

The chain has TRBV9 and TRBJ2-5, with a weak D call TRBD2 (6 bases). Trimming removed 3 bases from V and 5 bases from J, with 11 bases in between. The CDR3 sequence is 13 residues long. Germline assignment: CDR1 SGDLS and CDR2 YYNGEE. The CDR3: CASSALSGETQYF. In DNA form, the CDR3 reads TGTGCCAGCAGCGCCCTAAGCGGGGAGACCCAGTACTTC.

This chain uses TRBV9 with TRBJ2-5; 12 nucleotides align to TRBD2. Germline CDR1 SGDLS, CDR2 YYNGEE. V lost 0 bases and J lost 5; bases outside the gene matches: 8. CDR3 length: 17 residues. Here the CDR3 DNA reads TGTGCCAGCAGCGTAGGGGCTAGCGGGAGGGCTAGCGAGACCCAGTACTTC. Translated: CASSVGASGRASETQYF.

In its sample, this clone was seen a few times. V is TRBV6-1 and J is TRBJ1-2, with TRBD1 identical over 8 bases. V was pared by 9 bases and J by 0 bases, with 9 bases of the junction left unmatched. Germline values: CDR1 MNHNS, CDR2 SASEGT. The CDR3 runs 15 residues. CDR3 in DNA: TGTGCCAGTAAGATCACAGGGGGAGCTAACTATGGCTACACCTTC. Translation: CASKITGGANYGYTF.

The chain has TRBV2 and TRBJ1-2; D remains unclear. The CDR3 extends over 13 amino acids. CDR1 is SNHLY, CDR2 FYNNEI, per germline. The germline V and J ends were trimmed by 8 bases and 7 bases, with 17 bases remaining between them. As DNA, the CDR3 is TGTGCCAGCCAACAGATTACAATGGGTGGCTACACCTTC. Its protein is CASQQITMGGYTF.

CDR3 sequence reads: CASKDGQGGYNEQFF. In DNA form, the CDR3 reads TGTGCCAGTAAGGATGGACAGGGAGGTTACAATGAGCAGTTCTTC. The rearrangement links TRBV19 to TRBJ2-1; 8 nucleotides align to TRBD1. This CDR3 has 15 residues. Germline assignment: CDR1 LNHDA and CDR2 SQIVND (reference sequence). J lost 4 bases, V lost 7 bases, and 9 bases had no gene match.

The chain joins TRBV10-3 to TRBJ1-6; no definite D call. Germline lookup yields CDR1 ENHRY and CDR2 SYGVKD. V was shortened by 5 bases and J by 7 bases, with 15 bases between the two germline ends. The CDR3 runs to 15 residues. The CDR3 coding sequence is TGTGCCATCAGTATACAAGCGACCACGAATTCACCCCTCCACTTT. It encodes CAISIQATTNSPLHF.

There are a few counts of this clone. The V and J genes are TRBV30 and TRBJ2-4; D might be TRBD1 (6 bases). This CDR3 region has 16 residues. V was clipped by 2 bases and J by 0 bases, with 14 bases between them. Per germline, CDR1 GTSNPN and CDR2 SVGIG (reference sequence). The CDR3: CAWSPWTALAKNIQYF. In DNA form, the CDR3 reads TGTGCCTGGAGTCCGTGGACAGCCCTAGCCAAAAACATTCAGTACTTC.

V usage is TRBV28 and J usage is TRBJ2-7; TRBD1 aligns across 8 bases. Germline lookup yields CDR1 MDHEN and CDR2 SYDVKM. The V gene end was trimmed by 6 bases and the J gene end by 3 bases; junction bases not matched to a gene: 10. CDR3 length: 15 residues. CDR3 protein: CASSTTGVGVYEQYF. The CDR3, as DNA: TGTGCCAGCAGCACGACAGGGGTTGGGGTCTACGAGCAGTACTTC.

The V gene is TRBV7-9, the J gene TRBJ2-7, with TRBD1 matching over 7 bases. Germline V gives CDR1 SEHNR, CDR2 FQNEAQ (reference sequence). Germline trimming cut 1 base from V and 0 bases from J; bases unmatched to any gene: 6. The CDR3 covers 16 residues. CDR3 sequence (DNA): TGTGCCAGCAGCTTAGAAGGGGACAGCCACTCCTACGAGCAGTACTTC. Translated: CASSLEGDSHSYEQYF.

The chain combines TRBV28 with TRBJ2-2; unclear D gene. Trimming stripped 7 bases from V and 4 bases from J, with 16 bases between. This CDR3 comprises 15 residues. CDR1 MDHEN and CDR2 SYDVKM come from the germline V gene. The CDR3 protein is CASTSRRYGTGELFF. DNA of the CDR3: TGTGCCAGCACTTCGAGGCGATACGGCACCGGGGAGCTGTTTTTT.

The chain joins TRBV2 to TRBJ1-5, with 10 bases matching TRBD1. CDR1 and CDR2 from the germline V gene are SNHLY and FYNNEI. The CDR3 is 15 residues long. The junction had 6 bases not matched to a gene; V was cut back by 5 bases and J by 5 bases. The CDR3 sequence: CASSTGQGEHQPQHF. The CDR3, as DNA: TGTGCCAGCAGTACCGGACAGGGGGAACATCAGCCCCAGCATTTT.

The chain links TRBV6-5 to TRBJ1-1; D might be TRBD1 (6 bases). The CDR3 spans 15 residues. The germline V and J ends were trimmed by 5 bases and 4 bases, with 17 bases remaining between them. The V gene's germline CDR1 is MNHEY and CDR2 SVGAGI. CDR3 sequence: CASSPGGGGGTEAFF. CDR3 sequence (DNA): TGTGCCAGCAGTCCCGGAGGGGGAGGGGGCACTGAAGCTTTCTTT.

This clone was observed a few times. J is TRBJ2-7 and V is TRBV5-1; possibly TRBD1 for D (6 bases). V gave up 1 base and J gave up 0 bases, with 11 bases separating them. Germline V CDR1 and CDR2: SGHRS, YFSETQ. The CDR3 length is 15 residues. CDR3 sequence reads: CASSLTGRGSYEQYF. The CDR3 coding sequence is TGCGCCAGCAGCTTGACGGGCAGGGGCTCCTACGAGCAGTACTTC.

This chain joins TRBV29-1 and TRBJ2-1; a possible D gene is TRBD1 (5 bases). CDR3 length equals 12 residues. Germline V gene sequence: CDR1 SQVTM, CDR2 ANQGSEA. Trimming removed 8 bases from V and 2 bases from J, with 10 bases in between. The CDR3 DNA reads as TGCAGCTACGACAGAACCTACAATGAGCAGTTCTTC. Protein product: CSYDRTYNEQFF.

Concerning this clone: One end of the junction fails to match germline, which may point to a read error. This CDR3 reads CASSPERGSGSDF. CDR3 nucleotides: TGTGCCAGCAGCCCCGAGAGAGGGTCGGGATCGGACTTC. V and J are TRBV7-2 and TRBJ2-5, with D perhaps matching TRBD2 (5 bases). Germline V lookup: CDR1 SGHTA, CDR2 FQGNSA. The CDR3 loop spans 13 amino acids.

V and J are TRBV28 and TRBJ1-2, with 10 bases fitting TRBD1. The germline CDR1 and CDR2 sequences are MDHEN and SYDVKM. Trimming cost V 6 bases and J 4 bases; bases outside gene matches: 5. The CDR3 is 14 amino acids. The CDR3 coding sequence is TGTGCCAGCAGGACAGGGGGCGCCGGCTATGGCTACACCTTC. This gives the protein CASRTGGAGYGYTF.

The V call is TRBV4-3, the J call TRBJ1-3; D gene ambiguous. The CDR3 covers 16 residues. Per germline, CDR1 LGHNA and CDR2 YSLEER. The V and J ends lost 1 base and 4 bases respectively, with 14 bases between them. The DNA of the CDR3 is TGCGCCAGCAGCCAAGGTACCGGGGAAATCGGAAACACCATATATTTT. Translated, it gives CASSQGTGEIGNTIYF.

The CDR3 reads CASGNDSGAAGANVLTF. The DNA for the CDR3 is TGTGCCAGCGGAAATGACAGTGGGGCCGCTGGGGCCAACGTCCTGACTTTC. V usage is TRBV5-8 and J usage is TRBJ2-6; maybe TRBD1 (5 bases). V dropped 7 bases and J dropped 2 bases, with 19 bases sitting between them. The germline gives CDR1 SGHTS, CDR2 YDEGEE. CDR3 size: 17 residues. Drawing the rest from reference TRBV5-8 and TRBJ2-6, the complete variable domain is EAGVTQSPTHLIKTRGQQATLRCSPISGHTSVYWYQQALGLGLQFLLWYDEGEERNRGNFPPRFSGRQFPNYSSELNVNALELEDSALYLCASGNDSGAAGANVLTFGAGSRLTVL.

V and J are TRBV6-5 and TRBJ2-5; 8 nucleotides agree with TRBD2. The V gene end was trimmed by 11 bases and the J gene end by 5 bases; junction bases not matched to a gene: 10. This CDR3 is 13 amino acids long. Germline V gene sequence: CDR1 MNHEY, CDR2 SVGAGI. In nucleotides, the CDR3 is TGTGCCGTCCGGGAGGGTGGGGGGGAGACCCAGTACTTC. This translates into CAVREGGGETQYF.